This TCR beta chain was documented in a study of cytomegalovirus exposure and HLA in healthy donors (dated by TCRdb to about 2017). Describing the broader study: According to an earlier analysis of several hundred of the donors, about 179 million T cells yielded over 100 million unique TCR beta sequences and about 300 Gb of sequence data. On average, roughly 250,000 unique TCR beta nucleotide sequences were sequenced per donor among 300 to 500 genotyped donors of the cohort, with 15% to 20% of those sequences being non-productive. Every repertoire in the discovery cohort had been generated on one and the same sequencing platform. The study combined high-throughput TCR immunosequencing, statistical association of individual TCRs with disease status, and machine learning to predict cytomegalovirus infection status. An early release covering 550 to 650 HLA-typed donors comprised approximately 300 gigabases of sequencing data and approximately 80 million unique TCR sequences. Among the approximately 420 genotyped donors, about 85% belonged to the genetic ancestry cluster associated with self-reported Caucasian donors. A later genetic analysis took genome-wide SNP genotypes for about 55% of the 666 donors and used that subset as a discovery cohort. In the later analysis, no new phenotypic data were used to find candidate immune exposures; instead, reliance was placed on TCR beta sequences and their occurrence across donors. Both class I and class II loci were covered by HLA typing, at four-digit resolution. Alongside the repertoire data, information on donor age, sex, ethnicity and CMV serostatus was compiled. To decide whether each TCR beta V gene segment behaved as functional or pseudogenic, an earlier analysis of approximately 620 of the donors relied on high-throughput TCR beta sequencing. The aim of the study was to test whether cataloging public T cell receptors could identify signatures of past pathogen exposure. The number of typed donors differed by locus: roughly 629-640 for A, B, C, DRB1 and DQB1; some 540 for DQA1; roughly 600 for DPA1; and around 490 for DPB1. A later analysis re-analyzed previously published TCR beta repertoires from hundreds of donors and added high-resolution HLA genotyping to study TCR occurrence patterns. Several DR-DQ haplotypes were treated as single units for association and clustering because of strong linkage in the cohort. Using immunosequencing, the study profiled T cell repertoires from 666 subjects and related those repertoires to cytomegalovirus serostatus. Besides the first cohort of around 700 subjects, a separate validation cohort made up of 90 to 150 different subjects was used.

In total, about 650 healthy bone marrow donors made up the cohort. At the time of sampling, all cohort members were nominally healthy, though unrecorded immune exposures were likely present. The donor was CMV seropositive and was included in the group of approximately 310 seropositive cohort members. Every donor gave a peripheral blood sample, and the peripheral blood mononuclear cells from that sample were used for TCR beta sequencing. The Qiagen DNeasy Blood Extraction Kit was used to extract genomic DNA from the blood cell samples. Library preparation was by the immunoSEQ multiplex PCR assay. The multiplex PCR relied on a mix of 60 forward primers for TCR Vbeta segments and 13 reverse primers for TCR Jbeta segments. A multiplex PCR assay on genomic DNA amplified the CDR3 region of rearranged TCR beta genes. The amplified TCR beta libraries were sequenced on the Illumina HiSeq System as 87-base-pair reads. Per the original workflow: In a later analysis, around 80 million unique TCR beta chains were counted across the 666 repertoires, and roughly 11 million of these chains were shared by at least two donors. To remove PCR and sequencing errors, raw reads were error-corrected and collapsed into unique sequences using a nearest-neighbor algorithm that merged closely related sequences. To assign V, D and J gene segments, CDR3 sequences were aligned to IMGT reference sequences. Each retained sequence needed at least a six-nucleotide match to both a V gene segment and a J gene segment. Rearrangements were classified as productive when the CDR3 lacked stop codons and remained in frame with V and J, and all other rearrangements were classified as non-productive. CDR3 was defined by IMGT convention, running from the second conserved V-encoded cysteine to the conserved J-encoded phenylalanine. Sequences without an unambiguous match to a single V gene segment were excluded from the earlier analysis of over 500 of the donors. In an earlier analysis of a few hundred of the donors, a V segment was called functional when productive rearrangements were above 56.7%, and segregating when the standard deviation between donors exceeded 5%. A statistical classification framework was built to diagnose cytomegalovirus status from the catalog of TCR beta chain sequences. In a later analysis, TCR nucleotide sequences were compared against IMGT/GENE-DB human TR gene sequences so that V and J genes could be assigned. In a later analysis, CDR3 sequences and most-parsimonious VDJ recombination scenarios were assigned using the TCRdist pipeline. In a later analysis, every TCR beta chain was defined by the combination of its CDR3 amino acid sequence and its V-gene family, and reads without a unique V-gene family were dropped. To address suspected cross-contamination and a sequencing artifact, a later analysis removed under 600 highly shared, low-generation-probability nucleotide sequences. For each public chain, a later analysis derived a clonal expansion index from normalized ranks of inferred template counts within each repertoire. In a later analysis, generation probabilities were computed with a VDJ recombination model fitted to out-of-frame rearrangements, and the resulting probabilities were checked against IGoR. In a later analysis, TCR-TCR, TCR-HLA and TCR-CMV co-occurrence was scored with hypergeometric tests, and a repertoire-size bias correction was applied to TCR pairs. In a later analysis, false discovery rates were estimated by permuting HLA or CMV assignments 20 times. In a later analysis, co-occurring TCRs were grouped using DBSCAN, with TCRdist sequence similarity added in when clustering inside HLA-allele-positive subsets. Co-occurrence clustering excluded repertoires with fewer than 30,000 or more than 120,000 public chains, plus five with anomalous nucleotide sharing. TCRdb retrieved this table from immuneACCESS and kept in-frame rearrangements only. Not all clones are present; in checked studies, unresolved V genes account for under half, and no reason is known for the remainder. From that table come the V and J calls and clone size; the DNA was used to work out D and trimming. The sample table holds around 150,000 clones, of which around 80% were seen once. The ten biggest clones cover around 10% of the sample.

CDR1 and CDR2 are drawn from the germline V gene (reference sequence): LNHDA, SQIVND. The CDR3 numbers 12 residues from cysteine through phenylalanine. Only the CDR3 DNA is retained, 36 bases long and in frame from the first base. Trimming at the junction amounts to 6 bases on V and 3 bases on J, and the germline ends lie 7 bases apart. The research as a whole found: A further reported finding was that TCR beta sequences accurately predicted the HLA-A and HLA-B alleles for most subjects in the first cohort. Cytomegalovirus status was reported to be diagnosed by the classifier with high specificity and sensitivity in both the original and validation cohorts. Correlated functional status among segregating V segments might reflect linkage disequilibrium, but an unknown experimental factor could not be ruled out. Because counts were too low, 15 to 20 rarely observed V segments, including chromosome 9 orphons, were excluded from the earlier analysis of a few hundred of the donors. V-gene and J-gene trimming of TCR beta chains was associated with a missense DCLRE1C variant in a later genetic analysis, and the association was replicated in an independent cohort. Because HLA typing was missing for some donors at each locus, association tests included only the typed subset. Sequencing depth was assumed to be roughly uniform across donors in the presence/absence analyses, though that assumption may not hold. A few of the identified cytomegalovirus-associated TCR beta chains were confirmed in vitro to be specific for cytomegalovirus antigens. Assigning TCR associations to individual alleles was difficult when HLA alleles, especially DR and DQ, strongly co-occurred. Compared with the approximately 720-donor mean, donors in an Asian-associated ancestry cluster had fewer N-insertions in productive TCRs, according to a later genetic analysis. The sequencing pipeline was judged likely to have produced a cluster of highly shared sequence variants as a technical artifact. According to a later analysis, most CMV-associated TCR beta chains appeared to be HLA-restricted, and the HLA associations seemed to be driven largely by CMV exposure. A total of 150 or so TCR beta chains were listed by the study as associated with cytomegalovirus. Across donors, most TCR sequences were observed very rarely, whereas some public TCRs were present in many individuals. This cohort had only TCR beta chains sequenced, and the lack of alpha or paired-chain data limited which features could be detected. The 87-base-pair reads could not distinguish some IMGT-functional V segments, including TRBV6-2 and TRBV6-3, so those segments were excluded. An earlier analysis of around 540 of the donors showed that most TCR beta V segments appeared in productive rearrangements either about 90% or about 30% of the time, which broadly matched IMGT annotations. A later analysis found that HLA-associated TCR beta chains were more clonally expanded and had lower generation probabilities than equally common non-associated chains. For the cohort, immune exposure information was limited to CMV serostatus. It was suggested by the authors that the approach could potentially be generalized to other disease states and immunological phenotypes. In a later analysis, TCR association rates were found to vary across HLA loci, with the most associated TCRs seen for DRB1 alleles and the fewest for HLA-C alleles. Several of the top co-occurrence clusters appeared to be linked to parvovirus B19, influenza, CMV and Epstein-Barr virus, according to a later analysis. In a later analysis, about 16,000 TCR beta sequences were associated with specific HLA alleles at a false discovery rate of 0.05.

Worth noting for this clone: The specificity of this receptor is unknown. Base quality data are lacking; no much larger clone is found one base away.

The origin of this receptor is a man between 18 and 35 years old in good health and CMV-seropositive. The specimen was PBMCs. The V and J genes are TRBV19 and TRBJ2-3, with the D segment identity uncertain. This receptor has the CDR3 CASSPQTDTQYF. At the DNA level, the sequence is TGTGCCAGTAGCCCCCAGACAGATACGCAGTATTTT.